These T cell receptor beta chains were read from a single sample in a study of blood T cell repertoires in COVID-19. Sequencing used immunoSEQ multiplex PCR; TCRdb keeps in-frame clones, though not all of them. The data hold 110,000 to 150,000 clones, with 70% to 85% observed a single time. The sample comprised peripheral blood. These receptors came from a man aged 60 to 69 with acute or convalescent COVID-19. CDR3s include the opening cysteine and the closing phenylalanine or tryptophan. D genes are given only for firm matches. The size entry is marked missing in some rows and otherwise reads once, few, many or a size class.

j_gene,v_gene,abundance,d_gene,CDR3nt,CDR3aa
TRBJ1-3,TRBV28,-,-,TGTGCCAGCAGTTCCAGGCCCAGCTCTGGAAACACCATATATTTT,CASSSRPSSGNTIYF
TRBJ1-5,TRBV3-1/TRBV3-2,once,-,TGTGCCAGCAGCCAAGGACGGGGGTCAGGGAATCAGCCCCAGCATTTT,CASSQGRGSGNQPQHF
TRBJ2-1,TRBV7-9,-,-,TGTGCCAGCAGTCCCCTCCGGCGGAGCTCCTACAATGAGCAGTTCTTC,CASSPLRRSSYNEQFF
TRBJ1-3,TRBV7-6,-,TRBD1,TGTGCCAGCAGCCGGGACAGGGGGCTTGGAAACACCATATATTTT,CASSRDRGLGNTIYF
TRBJ1-2,TRBV14,once,-,TGTGCCAGCAGCCAGACGCGCGGCGGCTACACCTTC,CASSQTRGGYTF
TRBJ1-5,TRBV30,-,-,TGTGCCTGGAGTTCATCGTTCTGGTCGGGGAATCAGCCCCAGCATTTT,CAWSSSFWSGNQPQHF
TRBJ2-1,TRBV6-5,-,-,TGTGCCAGCAGTTACCAAGCGGCCGCCTCGGATGAGCAGTTCTTC,CASSYQAAASDEQFF
TRBJ2-1,TRBV4-2,-,TRBD1,TGTGCCAGCAGCTTAGGACAGGGGGACAATGAGCAGTTCTTC,CASSLGQGDNEQFF
TRBJ2-5,TRBV27,few,TRBD2,TGTGCCAGCAGTTTGTCGACTAGCGGCGGAGAAGAGACCCAGTACTTC,CASSLSTSGGEETQYF
TRBJ2-7,TRBV27,many,TRBD1,TGTGCCAGCAGTTCGCCACAGGGGCGGCCCTACGAGCAGTACTTC,CASSSPQGRPYEQYF
TRBJ1-3,TRBV9,-,-,TGTGCCAGCAGCACCGACGTCAGGGGTTCTGGAAACACCATATATTTT,CASSTDVRGSGNTIYF
TRBJ1-1,TRBV7-2,few,-,TGTGCCAGCAGCTTAGCGCGGTACAGGGCGAACACTGAAGCTTTCTTT,CASSLARYRANTEAFF
TRBJ1-6,TRBV7-9,-,-,TGTGCCAGCAGCGCACCCCAGCGAGGCACGAATTCACCCCTCCACTTT,CASSAPQRGTNSPLHF
TRBJ2-3,TRBV11-3,-,TRBD2,TGTGCCAGCAGCCGTAGCGGGAGACTCACAGATACGCAGTATTTT,CASSRSGRLTDTQYF
TRBJ1-6,TRBV7-2,once,-,TGTGCCAGCACCTCACTCTCCCGGGGATATAATTCACCCCTCCACTTT,CASTSLSRGYNSPLHF
TRBJ1-6,TRBV4-1,few,-,TGCGCCAGCAGCCGAGATAATTCACCCCTCCACTTT,CASSRDNSPLHF
TRBJ1-2,TRBV12-3/TRBV12-4,-,-,TGTGCCAGCAGTGCGCGGAGGGACGGCTACACCTTC,CASSARRDGYTF
TRBJ1-2,TRBV4-3,-,TRBD1,TGCGCCAGCAGCCAAGGTCACAGGGGCGATGGCTACACCTTC,CASSQGHRGDGYTF
TRBJ1-1,TRBV7-9,-,-,TGTGCCAGCAGCTTAGTAGGGGCGGTGTCTGAAGCTTTCTTT,CASSLVGAVSEAFF
TRBJ1-1,TRBV6-1,-,-,TGTGCCAGCAGTGAAGGTGCACTGGGCATTGAAGCTTTCTTT,CASSEGALGIEAFF
TRBJ1-1,TRBV7-8,-,TRBD1,TGTGCCAGCAGTCCTGACAGGGGGCTTCTTGTTAGGACTGAAGCTTTCTTT,CASSPDRGLLVRTEAFF
TRBJ2-3,TRBV29-1,once,-,TGCAGCGTTGGACAGTCAACTAGCACAGATACGCAGTATTTT,CSVGQSTSTDTQYF
TRBJ1-6,TRBV7-8,-,-,TGTGCCAGCAGCTTAGGACACACTTCACCCCTCCACTTT,CASSLGHTSPLHF
TRBJ1-1,TRBV9,-,-,TGTGCCAGCAGCGTAGAGTACAGCAACACTGAAGCTTTCTTT,CASSVEYSNTEAFF
TRBJ1-4,TRBV7-8,-,-,TGTGCCAGCAGTAAGCCCGGGTATCGGGAAAAACTGTTTTTT,CASSKPGYREKLFF
TRBJ1-2,TRBV7-2,once,TRBD1,TGTGCCAGCAGCCTACAGGGGACGCGAGCTAACTATGGCTACACCTTC,CASSLQGTRANYGYTF
TRBJ2-7,TRBV9,few,TRBD2,TGTGCCAGCAGCGTAGAGTGGACTAGCGGGATGGGCGAGCAGTACTTC,CASSVEWTSGMGEQYF
TRBJ2-3,TRBV5-6,few,TRBD2,TGTGCCAGCAGCTCAACTTGGACTAGCGGGAGTTTGGATACGCAGTATTTT,CASSSTWTSGSLDTQYF
TRBJ2-7,TRBV5-8,once,-,TGTGCCAGCAGCTTCGGGGAGAGGTGGTCCTACGAGCAGTACTTC,CASSFGERWSYEQYF
TRBJ2-3,TRBV5-1,-,TRBD2,TGCGCCAGCAGCTTGGGGCTAGCGGGAGATACGCAGTATTTT,CASSLGLAGDTQYF
TRBJ1-1,TRBV27,few,TRBD1,TGTGCCAGCAGTTCAATCCCGGGACAGATCGCTGAAGCTTTCTTT,CASSSIPGQIAEAFF
TRBJ2-7,TRBV6-1,-,-,TGTGCCAGCAGTGAGGGAGGACTGCTCGAGCAGTACTTC,CASSEGGLLEQYF